These 27 T cell receptor beta chains came from one sample sequenced in a study of human T cells and chemical hapten exposure. Unique molecular identifiers were linked by the library to individual cDNA molecules. TCRdb redid the calling of the reads with MiXCR, one entry per CDR3 protein. The sample shows 400 to 500 distinct CDR3 sequences, approximately 72% of them seen only once. The treatment here: therapeutic diphenylcyclopropenone sensitization with weekly scalp DPC. The sample in question was whole blood, obtained before DPC sensitization or 2, 6, or about 24 weeks after (not recorded which). These receptor sequences come from an adult with alopecia areata. Some clones in this sample may be carry-over from other donors' samples. This table probably holds off-target reads from a library built for another chain.

This clonotype was observed once. The chain links TRBV19 to TRBJ1-2; TRBD1 matches 8 bases. Germline V gives CDR1 LNHDA, CDR2 SQIVND (reference sequence). The CDR3 runs 13 residues. V lost 8 bases to trimming and J lost 2 bases; unmatched junction nucleotides: 4. CDR3: CASRTGLNYGYTF. As DNA, the CDR3 is TGTGCCAGTCGGACAGGGTTGAACTATGGCTACACCTTC.

The genes are TRBV7-2 and TRBJ2-3, with 11 bases identical to TRBD2. The CDR3 is 16 residues long. Trimming took 5 bases from V and 1 from J; bases not matched to a gene: 5. Germline lookup yields CDR1 SGHTA and CDR2 FQGNSA. CDR3 amino acids: CASSHTSGGRTDTQYF. Here the CDR3 DNA reads TGTGCCAGCAGCCACACTAGCGGGGGACGCACAGATACGCAGTATTTT.

The rearrangement links TRBV5-6 to TRBJ2-3; no reliable D call. Looked up from germline, CDR1 is SGHDT and CDR2 is YYEEEE. V lost 0 bases to trimming and J lost 2 bases, with 10 bases between them. The CDR3 has 15 amino acids. The CDR3 sequence: CASSLGGKFTDTQYF. In DNA, the CDR3 is TGTGCCAGCAGCTTGGGCGGCAAGTTCACAGATACGCAGTATTTT.

The rearrangement links TRBV5-1 to TRBJ1-2; unclear D gene. This CDR3 has 13 residues. Looked up from germline, CDR1 is SGHRS and CDR2 is YFSETQ. V was trimmed by 2 bases and J by 2 bases, leaving 7 bases between them. This CDR3 is CASSLVSNYGYTF. The CDR3 DNA reads as TGCGCCAGCAGCTTAGTGAGCAACTATGGCTACACCTTC.

A note on this clonotype: Since the CDR3 does not end with the conserved phenylalanine or tryptophan, this likely comes from a read error. No DNA is shown, since the ends of the CDR3 on it are uncertain; the CDR3 is the one TCRdb lists. V is TRBV10-3 and J is TRBJ2-7; TRBD1 is the table's D call, not checked against the DNA. Including both end residues, the CDR3 is 13 amino acids long. Germline V gene data show CDR1 as ENHRY and CDR2 as SYGVKD. This CDR3 is CAISAVQGTWYRL.

This chain connects TRBV7-9 to TRBJ1-1, with D perhaps TRBD1 (6 bases). With 1 base removed from V and 4 bases from J, the gap between germline ends came to 19 bases. The CDR3 runs to 17 residues. CDR1 SEHNR and CDR2 FQNEAQ come from the germline V gene (reference sequence). The CDR3 nucleotides are TGTGCCAGCAGCTTAGGAGTAGGCAGGGGAGGGGGCACTGAAGCTTTCTTT. As protein: CASSLGVGRGGGTEAFF.

Worth noting for this clonotype: One end of the junction is discordant with germline, which a read error may explain. This sequence joins TRBV29-1 and TRBJ1-2; D call uncertain. The CDR3 extends over 11 amino acids. The V gene's germline CDR1 is SQVTM and CDR2 ANQGSEA. CDR3 nucleotides: TGCAGCGTTCAAGACCCTTATGGCTACACCTTC. Protein sequence: CSVQDPYGYTF.

The chain's CDR3 is CSARSWDRGYNEQFF. The CDR3 nucleotides read TGCAGTGCTAGATCCTGGGACAGGGGGTACAATGAGCAGTTCTTC. This rearrangement joins TRBV20-1 to TRBJ2-1; the match to TRBD1 covers 11 bases. Germline assignment: CDR1 DFQATT and CDR2 SNEGSKA (reference sequence). The trim removed 2 bases at V and 4 bases at J, leaving 4 bases unmatched. The CDR3 consists of 15 residues.

This sequence joins TRBV7-2 and TRBJ2-7, with 10 positions matching TRBD2. With V trimmed by 6 bases and J by 4 bases, 6 bases remained unmatched. Germline V gene lookup returns CDR1 SGHTA and CDR2 FQGNSA. The CDR3 consists of 14 residues. The DNA for the CDR3 is TGTGCCAGCAGGCAAGCGGGAGGGTCATACGAGCAGTACTTC. Amino acids: CASRQAGGSYEQYF.

This clonotype was counted once. This chain uses TRBV2 with TRBJ2-7, with TRBD1 matching 10 bases. Trimming removed 6 bases from V and 6 bases from J; junction bases left unmatched: 5. The V gene's germline CDR1 is SNHLY and CDR2 FYNNEI. CDR3 size: 13 residues. As DNA, the CDR3 is TGTGCCAGCAGAGACAGGGGGCTTCTCGAGCAGTACTTC. This encodes CASRDRGLLEQYF.

V gene TRBV7-2 combines with J gene TRBJ2-7; D is perhaps TRBD2 (7 bases). The V gene's germline CDR1 is SGHTA and CDR2 FQGNSA. The CDR3 runs to 14 residues. V lost 0 bases, J lost 3 bases, and 9 bases lay in between. The CDR3 here is CASSLAGGLYEQYF. DNA for the CDR3: TGTGCCAGCAGCTTAGCGGGGGGGCTCTACGAGCAGTACTTC.

The V call is TRBV11-2, the J call TRBJ2-3; D is perhaps TRBD1 or TRBD2 (5 bases each). The CDR3 spans 17 residues. V was clipped by 8 bases and J by 2 bases, with 23 bases between them. Germline CDR1 and CDR2: SGHAT and FQNNGV. The CDR3, as DNA: TGTGCCAGCGGAGGTGGGGCCGTAGACATTGTCACAGATACGCAGTATTTT. Encoded protein: CASGGGAVDIVTDTQYF.

The chain uses TRBV19 and TRBJ2-3, with D maybe TRBD1 (7 bases). Trimming stripped 7 bases from V and 3 bases from J, with 14 bases between. The germline gives CDR1 LNHDA, CDR2 SQIVND (reference sequence). The CDR3 spans 14 residues. DNA of the CDR3: TGTGCCAGTAAGGCGGCGGGACAGACAGATACGCAGTATTTT. It is translated as CASKAAGQTDTQYF.

The chain couples TRBV21-1 to TRBJ2-2; TRBD1, the table's D call, was not compared with the DNA. TRBV21-1 is recorded as a pseudogene. This CDR3 region has 14 residues. The CDR3 loop reads CASKGTGNTGELFF. The CDR3 DNA reads TGTGCCAGCAAAGGGACAGGGAACACCGGGGAGCTGTTTTTT.

J is TRBJ2-5 and V is TRBV4-2, with 8 positions matching TRBD2. Trimming at V came to 5 bases and at J to 5 bases, leaving 7 bases not matched to a gene. CDR1 and CDR2 (germline): LGHNA, YNFKEQ. The CDR3 is 14 amino acids. The CDR3 DNA is TGTGCCAGCAGCGGGGCTAGCGGGCGGGAGACCCAGTACTTC. Its translation is CASSGASGRETQYF.

The chain recombines TRBV29-1 with TRBJ2-3; D unresolved. The CDR3 sequence is 13 residues long. The V end was cut by 5 bases, the J end by 3 bases, with 12 bases between. CDR1 is SQVTM, CDR2 ANQGSEA, per germline. The CDR3 nucleotides read TGCAGCGTTCTGGGTTTGGGAACAGATACGCAGTATTTT. This codes for CSVLGLGTDTQYF.

The chain couples TRBV18 to TRBJ2-1, with TRBD2 identical over 16 bases. The CDR3 has 17 residues. J lost 6 bases, V lost 2 bases, and 4 bases had no gene match. Germline assignment: CDR1 KGHSH and CDR2 LQKENI. CDR3 bases: TGTGCCAGCTCACCAGGGACTAGCGGGAGGGCCGGCAATGAGCAGTTCTTC. Translation gives CASSPGTSGRAGNEQFF.

This clonotype appeared a few times. The chain employs TRBV7-2 and TRBJ2-1, with 8 bases that match TRBD2. This CDR3 contains 15 residues. Germline V lookup: CDR1 SGHTA, CDR2 FQGNSA. Trimming cost V 5 bases and J 7 bases; bases outside gene matches: 10. CDR3 residues: CASSLNREGWNEQFF. The CDR3 nucleotides read TGTGCCAGCAGCCTCAACCGGGAGGGCTGGAATGAGCAGTTCTTC.

This clonotype showed up just a few times. This chain connects TRBV20-1 to TRBJ2-7; 9 bases fit TRBD1. CDR3 size: 14 residues. Germline trimming cut 6 bases from V and 2 bases from J; bases unmatched to any gene: 8. Germline CDR1 reads DFQATT; CDR2 reads SNEGSKA (reference sequence). Here the CDR3 DNA reads TGCAGTGCGCGATCCGGGACAGGGCCCTACGAGCAGTACTTC. It translates to CSARSGTGPYEQYF.

The rearrangement joins TRBV10-3 to TRBJ2-1; no firm D call. CDR3 length: 14 residues. V gave up 4 bases and J gave up 0 bases, with 7 bases separating them. CDR1 and CDR2 (germline): ENHRY, SYGVKD. This chain's CDR3 is CAISGLDSYNEQFF. The CDR3 DNA sequence: TGTGCCATCAGTGGGCTAGACTCCTACAATGAGCAGTTCTTC.

DNA for the CDR3: TGTGCCAGCAGCCCCCCGGGGGCCTTGTACGAGCAGTACTTC. Its translation: CASSPPGALYEQYF. V gene TRBV11-2 combines with J gene TRBJ2-7; either TRBD1 or TRBD2 may fit D (6 bases each). V was shortened by 5 bases and J by 4 bases, with 15 bases between the two germline ends. This CDR3 contains 14 residues. Per the germline V gene, CDR1 is SGHAT and CDR2 is FQNNGV.

The chain has TRBV19 and TRBJ2-2, with a possible D match to TRBD2 (6 bases). Germline lookup yields CDR1 LNHDA and CDR2 SQIVND (reference sequence). The length of the CDR3 is 13 residues. V was shortened by 7 bases and J by 8 bases, with 14 bases between the two germline ends. The CDR3 DNA sequence: TGTGCCAGTACCGTGACCGGGGGAGGGGAGCTGTTTTTT. It encodes CASTVTGGGELFF.

The genes are TRBV29-1 and TRBJ2-1; TRBD1 matches 9 bases. The CDR3 length is 20 residues. V gave up 7 bases and J gave up 0 bases; unmatched junction bases: 22. Per the germline V gene, CDR1 is SQVTM and CDR2 is ANQGSEA. CDR3 residues: CSANLWDRVGTTYSYNEQFF. The CDR3 DNA is TGCAGCGCCAACCTTTGGGACAGGGTCGGGACAACGTACTCCTACAATGAGCAGTTCTTC.

The rearrangement joins TRBV5-1 to TRBJ2-7; no clear D gene. Germline V gene lookup returns CDR1 SGHRS and CDR2 YFSETQ. The V end lost 4 bases, the J end lost 1 base, and 15 bases lay between the germline ends. This CDR3 region has 15 residues. The CDR3 reads CASSQGWAVSYEQYF. CDR3 bases: TGCGCCAGCAGCCAAGGTTGGGCTGTTTCCTACGAGCAGTACTTC.

This clonotype was recorded only once. The V gene is TRBV5-1, the J gene TRBJ2-1, with 14 nucleotides matching TRBD2. The CDR3 covers 18 residues. J lost 1 base, V lost 4 bases, and 7 bases had no gene match. Germline lookup yields CDR1 SGHRS and CDR2 YFSETQ. Here the CDR3 DNA reads TGCGCCAGCAGCCCATGGACTAGCGGGAGGTGGTCCTACAATGAGCAGTTCTTC. Translated: CASSPWTSGRWSYNEQFF.

In this sample, this clonotype turned up a few times. V is TRBV10-2 and J is TRBJ2-3; no reliable D call. This CDR3 has 13 amino acids. Deletions cut 6 bases from V and 2 bases from J, with 9 bases between. CDR1 and CDR2 from the germline V gene are WSHSY and SAAADI. This CDR3 reads CASRHGITDTQYF. The CDR3 DNA reads TGCGCCAGCAGGCATGGAATCACAGATACGCAGTATTTT.

About this clonotype itself: A junction end diverges from the germline sequence, so it may reflect a read error. The chain couples TRBV7-6 to TRBJ2-6, with 9 nucleotides matching TRBD1. CDR3 length: 16 amino acids. Germline lookup yields CDR1 SGHVS and CDR2 FNYEAQ. Written as DNA, the CDR3 is TGTGCCAGCAGCGCCACAGGGGGCGCTGGGGCCAACGTCCTGACTTTT. It yields the protein CASSATGGAGANVLTF. The entire variable domain, with the rest obtained from reference TRBV7-6 and TRBJ2-6, is as follows: GAGVSQSPRYKVTKRGQDVALRCDPISGHVSLYWYRQALGQGPEFLTYFNYEAQQDKSGLPNDRFSAERPEGSISTLTIQRTEQRDSAMYRCASSATGGAGANVLTFGAGSRLTVL.